The 18 T cell receptor beta chains in this list originate from one sample, sequenced in a study of identical twins. TCRdb re-derived calls from the 5' RACE reads in MiXCR, one entry per CDR3 protein. The data show 690,000 or so distinct CDR3 sequences, with 5.5% to 7.5% seen just once and 1.5% to 2% held by the top ten. The sequenced sample was naive T cells sorted from blood. These receptors were collected from a man aged 18-30 years in good health.

The genes are TRBV20-1 and TRBJ1-5; weak D call: TRBD1 (5 bases). Germline V gives CDR1 DFQATT, CDR2 SNEGSKA (reference sequence). This CDR3 has 16 amino acids. Trimming cost V 0 bases and J 1 base, with 13 bases left between them. This chain's CDR3 is CSARDRTRTSNQPQHF. Here the CDR3 DNA reads TGCAGTGCTAGAGATCGGACACGCACCAGCAATCAGCCCCAGCATTTT.

This clonotype occurred many times. The chain links TRBV24-1 to TRBJ2-3; 7 bases are a match to TRBD1. This CDR3 has 17 residues. Germline CDR1 reads KGHDR; CDR2 reads SFDVKD. V lost 3 bases to trimming and J lost 6 bases; unmatched junction nucleotides: 14. The CDR3 loop reads CATSDPKQGRGSDTQYF. The CDR3 nucleotides are TGTGCCACCAGTGATCCCAAACAGGGGAGAGGATCGGATACGCAGTATTTT.

The chain joins TRBV6-1 to TRBJ2-2; 7 positions match TRBD2. This CDR3 has 15 residues. Trimming cost V 6 bases and J 4 bases; bases outside gene matches: 8. The germline V gene encodes CDR1 MNHNS and CDR2 SASEGT. The chain's CDR3 is CASRAWGGSTGELFF. The CDR3 nucleotides read TGTGCCAGCAGGGCCTGGGGGGGATCCACCGGGGAGCTGTTTTTT.

The sample holds many counts of this clonotype. The chain couples TRBV29-1 to TRBJ2-6, with no clear D. V was trimmed by 1 base and J by 0 bases, leaving 7 bases between them. The germline V gene encodes CDR1 SQVTM and CDR2 ANQGSEA. The CDR3 has 15 residues. The CDR3 sequence: CSVEGDGSGANVLTF. The CDR3 coding sequence is TGCAGCGTTGAAGGAGATGGCTCTGGGGCCAACGTCCTGACTTTC.

The chain carries TRBV14 and TRBJ2-2; a weak D match, TRBD1 (5 bases). Germline CDR1 is SGHDN and CDR2 is FVKESK. This CDR3 is 16 amino acids long. V was trimmed by 2 bases and J by 7 bases, leaving 17 bases between them. The CDR3 sequence: CASSQRPTTVSGELFF. As DNA, the CDR3 is TGTGCCAGCAGCCAACGCCCGACGACAGTTAGCGGGGAGCTGTTTTTT.

This clonotype showed up many times. This sequence joins TRBV6-1 and TRBJ2-1; D tentatively fits TRBD1 or TRBD2 (6 bases each). The V gene lost 7 bases and the J gene lost 7 bases, with 26 bases spanning the gap. The CDR3 spans 17 residues. Germline V gene sequence: CDR1 MNHNS, CDR2 SASEGT. The CDR3 nucleotides read TGTGCCAGCAACTCACTAGGAGTGCGGGGACAAGGGAATGAGCAGTTCTTC. Encoded protein: CASNSLGVRGQGNEQFF.

This clonotype was recorded many times. The junction differs from germline at one of its ends, possibly a read error. The rearrangement joins TRBV7-9 to TRBJ2-2; 11 nucleotides line up with TRBD2. The germline V gene has CDR1 SEHNR and CDR2 FQNEAQ (reference sequence). This CDR3 spans 12 amino acids. In DNA form, the CDR3 reads TGTGCCAGCAGCTTGACTAGCGGGAAGCTGTTTTTT. Encoded protein: CASSLTSGKLFF.

This clonotype was recorded a few times. This rearrangement joins TRBV6-2 or TRBV6-3 to TRBJ2-1; 7 nucleotides agree with TRBD1. The V gene's germline CDR1 is MNHEY and CDR2 SVGEGT. V gave up 7 bases and J gave up 5 bases; unmatched junction bases: 5. This CDR3 comprises 13 residues. The CDR3 DNA reads TGTGCCAGCAACCCAACAGGGGACAATGAGCAGTTCTTC. Translating it yields CASNPTGDNEQFF.

A few counts support this clonotype. V usage is TRBV2 and J usage is TRBJ2-3; D might be TRBD2 (5 bases). This CDR3 has 16 residues. The V and J ends lost 2 bases and 4 bases respectively, with 16 bases between them. Germline-derived CDR1 and CDR2 are SNHLY and FYNNEI. In DNA form, the CDR3 reads TGTGCCAGCAGTGAATTGAATGGGAGTACCCCAGATACGCAGTATTTT. Protein: CASSELNGSTPDTQYF.

This clonotype was counted ten times or more. The chain joins TRBV20-1 to TRBJ1-1; D possibly corresponds to TRBD1 (5 bases). Trimming cost V 5 bases and J 1 base, with 17 bases left between them. The CDR3 runs 15 residues. Germline V gene data show CDR1 as DFQATT and CDR2 as SNEGSKA (reference sequence). Here the CDR3 DNA reads TGCAGTGCTCCCCGGGGGGGGAGTCGGAACACTGAAGCTTTCTTT. Amino acid sequence: CSAPRGGSRNTEAFF.

This clonotype was seen many times. This CDR3 reads CASSLDNNQPQHF. CDR3 coding DNA: TGCGCCAGCAGTCTGGACAACAATCAGCCCCAGCATTTT. The rearrangement uses TRBV5-1 and TRBJ1-5; perhaps TRBD1 as D (5 bases). CDR3 size: 13 residues. Germline V gene lookup returns CDR1 SGHRS and CDR2 YFSETQ. Trimming shortened V by 5 bases and J by 3 bases, and 9 bases separated the two germline ends.

The chain employs TRBV24-1 and TRBJ1-1, with D possibly TRBD1 on 6 matching bases. Germline V gene data show CDR1 as KGHDR and CDR2 as SFDVKD. V lost 2 bases, J lost 5 bases, and 8 bases lay in between. The CDR3 is made up of 13 amino acids. In DNA form, the CDR3 reads TGTGCCACCAGTGATTCGGACAGAACTGAAGCTTTCTTT. Protein sequence: CATSDSDRTEAFF.

The sample holds a few counts of this clonotype. This chain uses TRBV5-5 with TRBJ1-1, with D uncertain. Trimming took off 1 base at V and 1 base at J, with 8 bases between the two ends. The CDR3 is 14 residues long. The germline V gene has CDR1 SGHKS and CDR2 YYEKEE (reference sequence). CDR3 coding DNA: TGTGCCAGCAGCTTGTTTTCAGGGAACACTGAAGCTTTCTTT. Its protein product is CASSLFSGNTEAFF.

The sample holds many counts of this clonotype. V usage is TRBV27 and J usage is TRBJ2-1; no definite D call. V dropped 0 bases and J dropped 0 bases, with 6 bases sitting between them. The CDR3 is 15 amino acids. Germline lookup yields CDR1 MNHEY and CDR2 SMNVEV (reference sequence). CDR3 residues: CASSLSDRSYNEQFF. The CDR3 bases are TGTGCCAGCAGTTTATCCGACCGCTCCTACAATGAGCAGTTCTTC.

This clonotype has ten or more counts. The CDR3 here is CASSLGLPPQFF. In DNA form, the CDR3 reads TGTGCCAGCAGCCTGGGACTCCCTCCGCAGTTCTTC. The V and J genes are TRBV12-3 or TRBV12-4 and TRBJ2-1, with D perhaps matching TRBD2 (6 bases). Deletions cut 6 bases from V and 12 bases from J, with 15 bases between. This CDR3 spans 12 amino acids.

This clonotype was seen only a few times. This chain joins TRBV4-1 and TRBJ1-5; D uncertain. V lost 0 bases and J 6 bases, leaving 12 bases between the germline ends. Germline values: CDR1 MGHRA, CDR2 YSYEKL. The CDR3 contains 15 residues. The CDR3, as DNA: TGCGCCAGCAGCCAAGAAGGCCAGGTTGTTCAGCCCCAGCATTTT. Translated, it gives CASSQEGQVVQPQHF.

This clonotype was seen repeatedly, ten times or more. The gene calls are TRBV20-1 and TRBJ2-3, with 8 bases that match TRBD2. This CDR3 comprises 13 residues. Germline CDR1 is DFQATT and CDR2 is SNEGSKA (reference sequence). CDR3 DNA sequence: TGCAGGCCGGAGGCGGGAGGTAGAGATACGCAGTATTTT. It codes for CRPEAGGRDTQYF.

V usage is TRBV7-2 and J usage is TRBJ2-1; 12 bases agree with TRBD2. Looked up from germline, CDR1 is SGHTA and CDR2 is FQGNSA. This CDR3 comprises 15 residues. The V and J ends lost 2 bases and 8 bases, in that order; junction bases with no gene match: 4. The CDR3 DNA sequence: TGTGCCAGCAGCTTAACGACTAGCGGGAGCTATGAGCAGTTCTTC. Protein product: CASSLTTSGSYEQFF.